This T cell receptor beta chain was sequenced during a study of cytomegalovirus exposure and HLA in healthy donors. Researchers ran the PCR with 60 Vbeta and 13 Jbeta primers. TCRdb keeps only in-frame clones here, not all; method: immunoSEQ multiplex PCR. This table has some 160,000 clones, 70% to 80% appearing once. Worth noting for this clone: Its specificity is unknown.

General study points: One variant, a missense change in DCLRE1C, was linked in a later analysis to TCR beta V- and J-gene trimming. Most TCR sequences proved rare, with some public TCRs found in many donors. A later analysis found common viral pathogens apparently linked to several of the most significant clusters. The study labeled 150 to 200 TCR beta chains cytomegalovirus-associated.

Germline CDR1 and CDR2: MGHDK and SYGVNS. V lost 10 bases, J lost 0 bases, and 0 bases stayed unmatched. This CDR3 contains 12 residues. Sequencing was done on a sample of PBMCs. The sequence was collected from a man aged 60 to 69 in good health and CMV-seronegative. This chain connects TRBV25-1 to TRBJ1-1; 9 nucleotides line up with TRBD1. The CDR3 region has the DNA TGTGCCAACAGGGGGCTGAACACTGAAGCTTTCTTT. It translates to CANRGLNTEAFF.